The 14 T cell receptor beta chains given below trace back to one sample, sequenced in a study of tumor-infiltrating lymphocytes in localized non-small cell lung cancer. The assay was immunoSEQ multiplex PCR, and TCRdb's table has in-frame clones only and misses some. Among approximately 17,000 clones, approximately 70% were seen once, and the ten largest hold roughly 9.6%. The specimen sequenced was lung tumor tissue. These receptors were obtained from a human donor with non-small cell lung cancer.

The rearrangement links TRBV5-6 to TRBJ1-2; no firm D call. From germline, CDR1 is SGHDT and CDR2 YYEEEE. V was shortened by 0 bases and J by 4 bases, with 19 bases between the two germline ends. This CDR3 comprises 17 residues. CDR3 sequence: CASSLEGSAKEVYGYTF. The CDR3 coding sequence is TGTGCCAGCAGCTTGGAGGGAAGCGCCAAGGAGGTCTATGGCTACACCTTC.

CDR3 coding DNA: TGTGCCAGTACGGACGAGAGGATAGAGACCCAGTACTTC. Residues: CASTDERIETQYF. The chain is built from TRBV25-1 and TRBJ2-5, with D unresolved. The V end lost 9 bases, the J end lost 4 bases, and 15 bases lay between the germline ends. This CDR3 is built from 13 residues. Germline V gene data show CDR1 as MGHDK and CDR2 as SYGVNS.

The chain employs TRBV7-2 and TRBJ1-5, with D hard to call. Between the trimmed V and J ends, which lost 1 base and 7 bases, there was a span of 11 bases. The CDR3 has 14 amino acids. The germline gives CDR1 SGHTA, CDR2 FQGNSA. The CDR3 nucleotides are TGTGCCAGCAGCTTAGTCCAAGTGGGCCAGCCCCAGCATTTT. This encodes CASSLVQVGQPQHF.

This clone was recorded a few times. The J gene is TRBJ1-6, the V gene TRBV10-2; the D is unclear. V dropped 6 bases and J dropped 6 bases, with 6 bases sitting between them. Looked up from germline, CDR1 is WSHSY and CDR2 is SAAADI. This CDR3 is built from 12 residues. The CDR3 nucleotides read TGCGCCAGCAGCCTCCGTAATTCACCCCTCCACTTT. Translation: CASSLRNSPLHF.

The J gene is TRBJ2-2, the V gene TRBV11-3; possibly TRBD1 or TRBD2 for D (5 bases each). The CDR3 spans 15 residues. Germline loops: CDR1 SGHNT, CDR2 YENEEA. Trimming removed 1 base at V and 4 bases at J, with 10 bases between. In DNA, the CDR3 is TGTGCCAGCAGCTTAGGTTGGGGGAGCACCGGGGAGCTGTTTTTT. Protein product: CASSLGWGSTGELFF. Full variable domain (remainder filled in from reference TRBV11-3 and TRBJ2-2): EAGVVQSPRYKIIEKKQPVAFWCNPISGHNTLYWYLQNLGQGPELLIRYENEEAVDDSQLPKDRFSAERLKGVDSTLKIQPAELGDSAVYLCASSLGWGSTGELFFGEGSRLTVL.

The chain is built from TRBV5-4 and TRBJ2-7; D ambiguous. The V gene lost 4 bases and the J gene lost 0 bases, with 17 bases spanning the gap. The CDR3 is 16 amino acids. Looked up from germline, CDR1 is SGHNT and CDR2 is YYREEE (reference sequence). CDR3 loop: CASSPGVPFSSYEQYF. The CDR3 DNA reads TGTGCCAGCAGCCCGGGTGTACCCTTCAGCTCCTACGAGCAGTACTTC.

The chain has TRBV10-3 and TRBJ2-7; D gene uncertain. V lost 8 bases, J lost 2 bases, and 4 bases lay in between. The CDR3 is 10 residues long. Germline V gene lookup returns CDR1 ENHRY and CDR2 SYGVKD. The CDR3 DNA reads as TGTGCCATCTGTCCCTACGAGCAGTACTTC. This gives the protein CAICPYEQYF.

The chain employs TRBV19 and TRBJ1-1; TRBD1 might be the D (6 bases). Trimming removed 5 bases from V and 4 bases from J, with 23 bases in between. CDR1 is LNHDA, CDR2 SQIVND, per germline (reference sequence). This CDR3 is built from 17 residues. This CDR3 reads CASSWGPRGLVFTEAFF. Written as DNA, the CDR3 is TGTGCCAGTAGTTGGGGGCCGCGGGGGTTAGTCTTCACTGAAGCTTTCTTT.

The chain has TRBV15 and TRBJ1-1, with TRBD1 identical over 9 bases. Trimming cost V 9 bases and J 5 bases; bases outside gene matches: 13. Germline V gene sequence: CDR1 LNHNV, CDR2 YYDKDF (reference sequence). The CDR3 is 15 amino acids. In nucleotides, the CDR3 is TGTGCCACTCGTAACGACTTCGGGACAGGGACTGAAGCTTTCTTT. It specifies CATRNDFGTGTEAFF. Variable domain in full (rest from reference TRBV15 and TRBJ1-1): DAMVIQNPRYQVTQFGKPVTLSCSQTLNHNVMYWYQQKSSQAPKLLFHYYDKDFNNEADTPDNFQSRRPNTSFCFLDIRSPGLGDTAMYLCATRNDFGTGTEAFFGQGTRLTVV.

This chain joins TRBV2 and TRBJ2-2, with TRBD2 matching 7 bases. Germline CDR1 SNHLY, CDR2 FYNNEI. CDR3 length equals 15 residues. J was trimmed by 2 bases and V by 5 bases; bases with no gene match: 5. CDR3 region: CASSTGLSNTGELFF. In DNA form, the CDR3 reads TGTGCCAGCAGTACGGGACTATCTAACACCGGGGAGCTGTTTTTT.

In DNA, the CDR3 is TGTGCCAGCAGGGACCGTGAAAAACTGTTTTTT. It translates to CASRDREKLFF. The gene calls are TRBV27 and TRBJ1-4; D unclear. The germline gives CDR1 MNHEY, CDR2 SMNVEV (reference sequence). The CDR3 covers 11 residues. The V end lost 6 bases, the J end lost 7 bases, and 6 bases lay between the germline ends.

The V call is TRBV27, the J call TRBJ2-7, with a weak D call TRBD1 (6 bases). The CDR3 is made up of 13 amino acids. The germline CDR1 and CDR2 sequences are MNHEY and SMNVEV (reference sequence). V was pared by 4 bases and J by 2 bases, with 9 bases between. For the CDR3, the DNA is TGTGCCAGCAGTTCCCGGGACACCTACGAGCAGTACTTC. As protein: CASSSRDTYEQYF.

V and J are TRBV9 and TRBJ2-7; 8 bases are a match to TRBD1. The CDR3 sequence is 15 residues long. Germline V gene lookup returns CDR1 SGDLS and CDR2 YYNGEE. Germline trimming cut 0 bases from V and 4 bases from J; bases unmatched to any gene: 6. The chain's CDR3 is CASSVGTGPGYEQYF. As DNA, the CDR3 is TGTGCCAGCAGCGTAGGGACAGGGCCAGGGTACGAGCAGTACTTC.

The CDR3 spells CASSIGGAGETQYF. The CDR3 DNA follows: TGTGCCAGTAGTATAGGGGGCGCAGGGGAGACCCAGTACTTC. This chain connects TRBV19 to TRBJ2-5; D perhaps matches TRBD1 (5 bases). Germline V gene sequence: CDR1 LNHDA, CDR2 SQIVND (reference sequence). V shed 1 base and J shed 5 bases, with 11 bases lying between them. This CDR3 has 14 amino acids.